This T cell receptor (beta chain) comes out of a study of PD-L1 blockade in urothelial cancer. The junction had 5 bases not matched to a gene; V was cut back by 6 bases and J by 2 bases. Germline-derived CDR1 and CDR2 are WSHSY and SAAADI. The length of the CDR3 is 14 residues. Sequenced by immunoSEQ multiplex PCR; TCRdb stores in-frame clones only, minus some. Here the sample spans around 53,000 clones, about 80% being singletons. This sample comprised PBMCs, obtained around atezolizumab (anti-PD-L1) treatment. V gene TRBV10-2 combines with J gene TRBJ2-3; 7 nucleotides line up with TRBD1. This receptor was obtained from a man aged 40-49 years with urothelial cancer. This CDR3 reads CASRKTGFTDTQYF. The CDR3 nucleotides are TGCGCCAGCAGAAAGACAGGGTTCACAGATACGCAGTATTTT.